The rows below give T cell receptor beta chains drawn from one sample of a study of blood T cell repertoires in COVID-19. TCRdb keeps only in-frame clones here, not all; method: immunoSEQ multiplex PCR. This repertoire shows about 140,000 clones, about 84% found once; its top ten account for 1.5% to 2%. Sequencing was carried out using PBMCs or T cells enriched from blood (not recorded which). The source is a young woman who had been exposed to COVID-19. Both conserved end residues are part of each CDR3. A D gene is named only where the DNA matches it firmly. Where a row states a size, it is once, few, many or the class of an expanded clone; other rows omit it.

size: -
D: TRBD1
V: TRBV18
J: TRBJ2-2
DNA: TGTGCCAGCTCACCAGTTGCGACAGGGGGCACCGGGGAGCTGTTTTTT
CDR3: CASSPVATGGTGELFF

size: -
D: -
V: TRBV30
J: TRBJ2-1
DNA: TGTGCCTGGACCTTGGGCCACTCCTACAATGAGCAGTTCTTC
CDR3: CAWTLGHSYNEQFF

size: -
D: -
V: TRBV6-6
J: TRBJ2-2
DNA: TGTGCCAGCAGATCTCAGGGGAACACCGGGGAGCTGTTTTTT
CDR3: CASRSQGNTGELFF

size: -
D: TRBD2
V: TRBV7-3
J: TRBJ2-1
DNA: TGTGCCAGCAGCTTAGGCGGGAGGGCGGAGACCTCCTACAATGAGCAGTTCTTC
CDR3: CASSLGGRAETSYNEQFF

size: -
D: TRBD1
V: TRBV28
J: TRBJ1-5
DNA: TGTGCCAGCAGGCCTGCAGGGGGTAGCAATCAGCCCCAGCATTTT
CDR3: CASRPAGGSNQPQHF

size: -
D: TRBD2
V: TRBV7-3
J: TRBJ2-1
DNA: TGTGCCAGCAGCCTTGCGGGAGTAGTAGGCAATGAGCAGTTCTTC
CDR3: CASSLAGVVGNEQFF

size: once
D: -
V: TRBV4-1
J: TRBJ2-1
DNA: TGCGCCAGCAGCCAAGCTAGTCAGCCCTACAATGAGCAGTTCTTC
CDR3: CASSQASQPYNEQFF

size: -
D: -
V: TRBV13
J: TRBJ1-3
DNA: TGTGCCAGCAGCCCCCGACGAGGGACACCGGCCTCTGGAAACACCATATATTTT
CDR3: CASSPRRGTPASGNTIYF

size: -
D: -
V: TRBV13
J: TRBJ1-3
DNA: TGTGCCAGCAGCTCCGCCGCAGGGTTCGGAAACACCATATATTTT
CDR3: CASSSAAGFGNTIYF

size: once
D: TRBD1
V: TRBV27
J: TRBJ2-7
DNA: TGTGCCAGCAGTTCACACGACAGGGAAGGTTACGAGCAGTACTTC
CDR3: CASSSHDREGYEQYF

size: -
D: -
V: TRBV11-3
J: TRBJ2-5
DNA: TGTGCCAGCAGCTTAGCTCAGCAAGAGACCCAGTACTTC
CDR3: CASSLAQQETQYF

size: -
D: -
V: TRBV7-2
J: TRBJ2-5
DNA: TGTGCCAGCAGCTTAGTGGGGCCCCCCCAAGAGACCCAGTACTTC
CDR3: CASSLVGPPQETQYF

size: many
D: TRBD2
V: TRBV24-1
J: TRBJ2-1
DNA: TGTGCCACCAGTGATTCTTCCCGGACTAGCGGGAGGGTAAATGAGCAGTTCTTC
CDR3: CATSDSSRTSGRVNEQFF

size: -
D: TRBD2
V: TRBV5-1
J: TRBJ2-2
DNA: TGCGCCAGCAGCTTGGGTCCCGGGAGGAGGACCGGGGAGCTGTTTTTT
CDR3: CASSLGPGRRTGELFF

size: -
D: -
V: TRBV5-8
J: TRBJ2-7
DNA: TGTGCCAGCAGCTCCTTCGGGACTGAGACCTACGAGCAGTACTTC
CDR3: CASSSFGTETYEQYF

size: -
D: TRBD2
V: TRBV5-5
J: TRBJ2-1
DNA: TGTGCCAGCAGCGTTAGCGGGGCACGGAACAATGAGCAGTTCTTC
CDR3: CASSVSGARNNEQFF

size: once
D: -
V: TRBV15
J: TRBJ1-6
DNA: TGTGCCACCAGCAGAGGAGACAGGAGTAATTCACCCCTCCACTTT
CDR3: CATSRGDRSNSPLHF

size: -
D: TRBD1
V: TRBV19
J: TRBJ1-2
DNA: TGTGCCAGTAGTATGGCGACAGGGCATAACTATGGCTACACCTTC
CDR3: CASSMATGHNYGYTF

size: -
D: TRBD1
V: TRBV7-8
J: TRBJ1-4
DNA: TGTGCCAGCAGCTTATGGGGACAGGGGGCGGGTGAAAAACTGTTTTTT
CDR3: CASSLWGQGAGEKLFF

size: -
D: -
V: TRBV30
J: TRBJ2-7
DNA: TGTGCCTCGGACAGTCACTCCTACGAGCAGTACTTC
CDR3: CASDSHSYEQYF

size: -
D: TRBD1
V: TRBV10-3
J: TRBJ1-2
DNA: TGTGCCATCACCGAGGGGACAGGGGGGCACTATGGCTACACCTTC
CDR3: CAITEGTGGHYGYTF

size: -
D: TRBD2
V: TRBV14
J: TRBJ2-1
DNA: TGTGCCAGCAGCCAAGATCCCGGCGTAGTAGCGGGGATCTACAATGAGCAGTTCTTC
CDR3: CASSQDPGVVAGIYNEQFF

size: -
D: TRBD1
V: TRBV30
J: TRBJ1-6
DNA: TGTGCCTGGAGGACAGGACAGGAATATAATTCACCCCTCCACTTT
CDR3: CAWRTGQEYNSPLHF

size: -
D: -
V: TRBV10-1
J: TRBJ2-5
DNA: TGCGCCAGCAGTGGAGGATCGGCGGGAATCCAAGAGACCCAGTACTTC
CDR3: CASSGGSAGIQETQYF